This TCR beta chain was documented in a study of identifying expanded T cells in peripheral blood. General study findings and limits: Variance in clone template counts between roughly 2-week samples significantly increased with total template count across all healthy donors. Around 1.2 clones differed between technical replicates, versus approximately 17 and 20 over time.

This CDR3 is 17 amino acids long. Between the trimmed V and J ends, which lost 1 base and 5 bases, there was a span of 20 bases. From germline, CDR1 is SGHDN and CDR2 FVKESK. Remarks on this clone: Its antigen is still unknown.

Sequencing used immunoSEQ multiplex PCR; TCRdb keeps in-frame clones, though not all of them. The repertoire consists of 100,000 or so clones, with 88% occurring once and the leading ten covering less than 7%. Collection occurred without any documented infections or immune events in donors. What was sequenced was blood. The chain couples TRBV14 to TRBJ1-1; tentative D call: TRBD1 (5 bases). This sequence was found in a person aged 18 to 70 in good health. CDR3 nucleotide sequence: TGTGCCAGCAGCCAAGGGAGAGGGAATTTCGGGGGAACTGAAGCTTTCTTT. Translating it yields CASSQGRGNFGGTEAFF. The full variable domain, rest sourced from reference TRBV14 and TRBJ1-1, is EAGVTQFPSHSVIEKGQTVTLRCDPISGHDNLYWYRRVMGKEIKFLLHFVKESKQDESGMPNNRFLAERTGGTYSTLKVQPAELEDSGVYFCASSQGRGNFGGTEAFFGQGTRLTVV.